This T cell receptor (beta chain) was retrieved from a study of T cells in Graves' hyperthyroidism and ophthalmopathy. The diagnoses drew upon clinical symptoms, serum thyroxine and TRAb, thyroid ultrasound and orbital computed tomography. Cells are PBMCs isolated from around 9.4 ml of fresh blood. The CDR3 regions of TCR beta were amplified from RNA transcripts. In the first-round RT-PCR of the TCR CDR3, the HTBI primer set was used. TCRdb passed the multiplex PCR reads through MiXCR, listing each CDR3 protein once. The sample lists around 300,000 distinct CDR3 sequences, over 20% occurring once. The table lists this clonotype with many counts. The receptor was derived from a man younger than 40 with Graves' ophthalmopathy. The sequencing input was blood.

CDR3 sequence: CASSLRGSYEQYF. DNA for the CDR3: TGTGCCAGCAGTTTGCGGGGATCCTACGAGCAGTACTTC. The genes are TRBV27 and TRBJ2-7; D possibly corresponds to TRBD2 (6 bases). The CDR3 runs to 13 residues. V lost 3 bases and J 1 base, leaving 7 bases between the germline ends. CDR1 MNHEY and CDR2 SMNVEV come from the germline V gene (reference sequence).